These 30 T cell receptor beta chains came from one sample sequenced in a study of blood T cell repertoires in COVID-19. Measured with immunoSEQ multiplex PCR; TCRdb has only the in-frame clones, and not every one. The table has approximately 140,000 clones, less than 85% seen once. Sequencing input: peripheral blood. These receptors all come from a woman of 80 years or more in a cohort sampled during active or convalescent COVID-19.

J is TRBJ2-3 and V is TRBV5-1; 8 bases line up with TRBD2. CDR3 length: 15 amino acids. Germline trimming cut 4 bases from V and 2 bases from J; bases unmatched to any gene: 6. Germline CDR1 is SGHRS and CDR2 is YFSETQ. CDR3: CASSRYGGDTDTQYF. As DNA, the CDR3 is TGCGCCAGCAGCCGCTACGGGGGGGACACAGATACGCAGTATTTT.

In its sample, this clone was seen a few times. The chain uses TRBV3-1 (or the pseudogene TRBV3-2) and TRBJ1-6, with TRBD1 as a possible D gene (6 bases). Between the trimmed V and J ends, which lost 2 bases and 7 bases, there was a span of 15 bases. Germline CDR1 LGHDT, CDR2 YNNKEL (reference sequence). This CDR3 has 16 amino acids. The CDR3 loop reads CASSQKGVRGNSPLHF. CDR3 nucleotides: TGTGCCAGCAGCCAAAAGGGGGTCAGGGGAAATTCACCCCTCCACTTT.

This chain connects TRBV5-1 to TRBJ1-4, with TRBD1 identical over 8 bases. Germline assignment: CDR1 SGHRS and CDR2 YFSETQ. With V trimmed by 0 bases and J by 8 bases, 3 bases remained unmatched. The CDR3 is 14 residues long. The CDR3 DNA reads TGCGCCAGCAGCTTGGGACAGGGGCAAGAAAAACTGTTTTTT. It is translated as CASSLGQGQEKLFF. Full variable domain (outside the CDR3, taken from reference TRBV5-1 and TRBJ1-4): KAGVTQTPRYLIKTRGQQVTLSCSPISGHRSVSWYQQTPGQGLQFLFEYFSETQRNKGNFPGRFSGRQFSNSRSEMNVSTLELGDSALYLCASSLGQGQEKLFFGSGTQLSVL.

This clone was seen once. The chain has TRBV11-2 and TRBJ2-3; possible D gene TRBD1, 7 bases. This CDR3 is 16 amino acids long. In germline, CDR1 is SGHAT, CDR2 FQNNGV. V dropped 1 base and J dropped 2 bases, with 13 bases sitting between them. The CDR3 loop is CASSLGRGANTDTQYF. The CDR3 DNA reads TGTGCCAGCAGCTTAGGCAGGGGGGCAAACACAGATACGCAGTATTTT.

With regard to this clone: Other DNA sequences in this sample translate to the same CDR3. DNA of the CDR3: TGTGCCAGTAGTATCAGGGGAGATCAGCCCCAGCATTTT. This gives the protein CASSIRGDQPQHF. The rearrangement uses TRBV19 and TRBJ1-5, with a possible D match to TRBD1 (6 bases). CDR3 length: 13 amino acids. V was clipped by 3 bases and J by 5 bases, with 8 bases between them. Germline CDR1 and CDR2: LNHDA and SQIVND (reference sequence).

The chain has TRBV19 and TRBJ1-3; D is perhaps TRBD1 (5 bases). Trimming shortened V by 5 bases and J by 0 bases, and 14 bases separated the two germline ends. This CDR3 contains 16 residues. Germline CDR1 and CDR2: LNHDA and SQIVND (reference sequence). CDR3 sequence reads: CASSVTVIPSGNTIYF. The CDR3 coding sequence is TGTGCCAGTAGTGTGACAGTTATCCCCTCTGGAAACACCATATATTTT.

V gene TRBV30 combines with J gene TRBJ2-7; 9 bases fit TRBD1. Germline assignment: CDR1 GTSNPN and CDR2 SVGIG (reference sequence). V lost 1 base, J lost 3 bases, and 7 bases stayed unmatched. The CDR3 is made up of 15 amino acids. CDR3 in DNA: TGTGCCTGGAGTGCGTACCCGGGACAGGGCTACGAGCAGTACTTC. Translation: CAWSAYPGQGYEQYF.

The J gene is TRBJ2-3, the V gene TRBV12-3 or TRBV12-4; 8 bases are a match to TRBD2. V trimming: 8 bases; J trimming: 4 bases; junction bases outside the gene matches: 5. CDR3 length: 13 residues. CDR3 nucleotide sequence: TGTGCCAGCCCCGGGGGGGCTGCAGATACGCAGTATTTT. This sequence encodes CASPGGAADTQYF.

The chain links TRBV6-6 to TRBJ1-5; D perhaps matches TRBD1 (5 bases). Per the germline V gene, CDR1 is MNHNY and CDR2 is SVGAGI (reference sequence). The V end lost 3 bases, the J end lost 3 bases, and 9 bases lay between the germline ends. CDR3 size: 14 residues. The CDR3 nucleotides are TGTGCCAGCAGTTATTCTGGGGCCAATCAGCCCCAGCATTTT. As protein: CASSYSGANQPQHF.

The chain has TRBV7-2 and TRBJ2-3, with D perhaps matching TRBD1 (6 bases). The CDR3 has 15 amino acids. Trimming stripped 3 bases from V and 3 bases from J, with 13 bases between. Germline V gene sequence: CDR1 SGHTA, CDR2 FQGNSA. The CDR3 nucleotides are TGTGCCAGCAGCTTCGGACCCACAGGGACAGATACGCAGTATTTT. This encodes CASSFGPTGTDTQYF. Drawing the rest from reference TRBV7-2 and TRBJ2-3, the complete variable domain is GAGVSQSPSNKVTEKGKDVELRCDPISGHTALYWYRQSLGQGLEFLIYFQGNSAPDKSGLPSDRFSAERTGGSVSTLTIQRTQQEDSAVYLCASSFGPTGTDTQYFGPGTRLTVL.

The CDR3 DNA is TGTGCCAGCAGCAAAGTTATTGGGCGCCCGGTCTTAAGGAATCAGCCCCAGCATTTT. This translates into CASSKVIGRPVLRNQPQHF. The chain uses TRBV21-1 and TRBJ1-5; whether TRBD1, the table's D call, matches the DNA was not checked. TRBV21-1 is a pseudogene. CDR3 length: 19 amino acids.

This clone has just one count. DNA of the CDR3: TGTGCCAGCTCACCACCCAGTGGTGATACGCAGTATTTT. Translation gives CASSPPSGDTQYF. The chain links TRBV18 to TRBJ2-3; no definite D call. The V gene lost 0 bases and the J gene lost 6 bases, with 7 bases spanning the gap. CDR1 and CDR2 (germline): KGHSH, LQKENI. The CDR3 length is 13 residues.

The chain carries TRBV6-5 and TRBJ2-2; TRBD2 matches at 9 bases. Germline loops: CDR1 MNHEY, CDR2 SVGAGI. V lost 2 bases to trimming and J lost 7 bases; unmatched junction nucleotides: 8. The CDR3 covers 16 residues. The CDR3 coding sequence is TGTGCCAGCAGTTACGAGGCTAGCGGGGTAAACGGGGAGCTGTTTTTT. It translates to CASSYEASGVNGELFF.

The chain joins TRBV7-2 to TRBJ2-1; 9 positions match TRBD2. Trimming cost V 5 bases and J 8 bases; bases outside gene matches: 13. CDR1 SGHTA and CDR2 FQGNSA come from the germline V gene. This CDR3 has 16 residues. The CDR3 spells CASSANLAGIRDEQFF. CDR3 coding DNA: TGTGCCAGCAGCGCCAACCTAGCGGGGATTAGGGATGAGCAGTTCTTC.

The chain employs TRBV2 and TRBJ1-1; no clear D gene. The germline V gene encodes CDR1 SNHLY and CDR2 FYNNEI. The CDR3 is 14 amino acids. The germline V and J ends were trimmed by 6 bases and 0 bases, with 11 bases remaining between them. For the CDR3, the DNA is TGTGCCAGCAGAGCGGGCCTTTTGAACACTGAAGCTTTCTTT. It codes for CASRAGLLNTEAFF. The full variable domain, in which reference TRBV2 and TRBJ1-1 provide the parts outside the CDR3, is EPEVTQTPSHQVTQMGQEVILRCVPISNHLYFYWYRQILGQKVEFLVSFYNNEISEKSEIFDDQFSVERPDGSNFTLKIRSTKLEDSAMYFCASRAGLLNTEAFFGQGTRLTVV.

This clone was seen a handful of times. This chain uses TRBV4-1 with TRBJ2-3; a possible D gene is TRBD1 (6 bases). CDR3 size: 13 residues. V was clipped by 2 bases and J by 4 bases, with 7 bases between them. CDR1 MGHRA and CDR2 YSYEKL come from the germline V gene. The CDR3 loop reads CASSQPGADTQYF. The CDR3 nucleotides are TGCGCCAGCAGCCAACCAGGGGCAGATACGCAGTATTTT.

Turning to this clone: Other DNA sequences of this sample code for an identical CDR3. The chain recombines TRBV15 with TRBJ2-7, with 7 bases identical to TRBD1. The CDR3 consists of 13 residues. Germline V gives CDR1 LNHNV, CDR2 YYDKDF (reference sequence). Losses at the gene ends were 3 bases for V and 6 bases for J; bases not matched to a gene: 5. CDR3 coding DNA: TGTGCCACCAGCAGTAGACAGGGACGCGAGCAGTACGTC. Amino acids: CATSSRQGREQYV.

The rearrangement uses TRBV15 and TRBJ1-6; 7 bases are shared with TRBD1. Germline V gene sequence: CDR1 LNHNV, CDR2 YYDKDF (reference sequence). The CDR3 has 18 residues. J was trimmed by 3 bases and V by 0 bases; bases with no gene match: 8. The CDR3 loop reads CATSRDLGGHFYNSPLHF. Written as DNA, the CDR3 is TGTGCCACCAGCAGAGATCTAGGGGGCCATTTCTATAATTCACCCCTCCACTTT.

This clone was observed a handful of times. The chain joins TRBV4-1 to TRBJ2-1, with TRBD1 matching over 7 bases. Germline V gives CDR1 MGHRA, CDR2 YSYEKL. J gave up 4 bases and V 1 base, and 4 bases lay outside the gene matches. The CDR3 contains 15 residues. CDR3 region: CASSQGGQTYNEQFF. CDR3 DNA: TGCGCCAGCAGCCAAGGGGGACAGACATACAATGAGCAGTTCTTC.

The J gene is TRBJ2-2, the V gene TRBV5-4; 7 bases are a match to TRBD1. Per germline, CDR1 SGHNT and CDR2 YYREEE (reference sequence). The CDR3 has 15 residues. The ends lost 9 bases at V and 6 bases at J; junction bases unmatched: 14. The CDR3 DNA reads TGTGCCACACGACAGGGTGATACTTTCTCCGGGGAGCTGTTTTTT. It is translated as CATRQGDTFSGELFF.

This sequence joins TRBV7-2 and TRBJ1-2; 8 bases are a match to TRBD1. Looked up from germline, CDR1 is SGHTA and CDR2 is FQGNSA. The CDR3 is made up of 15 amino acids. Losses at the gene ends were 5 bases for V and 6 bases for J; bases not matched to a gene: 11. The CDR3 coding sequence is TGTGCCAGCAGCACCACCAGGACAGGGATCGATGGCTACACCTTC. It yields the protein CASSTTRTGIDGYTF.

The chain joins TRBV28 to TRBJ1-6, with TRBD1 matching over 8 bases. V was pared by 4 bases and J by 10 bases, with 3 bases of the junction left unmatched. There are 13 residues in the CDR3. Per germline, CDR1 MDHEN and CDR2 SYDVKM. The CDR3 DNA follows: TGTGCCAGCAGTTCGGACAGGGTATCACCCCTCCACTTT. Translation: CASSSDRVSPLHF.

J is TRBJ1-1 and V is TRBV18; the D gene is possibly TRBD1 (6 bases). CDR3 length equals 15 residues. The germline V and J ends were trimmed by 3 bases and 1 base, with 12 bases remaining between them. Germline CDR1 is KGHSH and CDR2 is LQKENI. The CDR3 DNA sequence: TGTGCCAGCTCACCCGTTACAGGGAGGAACACTGAAGCTTTCTTT. This codes for CASSPVTGRNTEAFF.

J is TRBJ2-3 and V is TRBV27; 9 bases are a match to TRBD2. The length of the CDR3 is 15 residues. Trimming removed 4 bases from V and 3 bases from J; junction bases left unmatched: 5. The germline CDR1 and CDR2 sequences are MNHEY and SMNVEV (reference sequence). The CDR3 nucleotides are TGTGCCAGCAGTTCATTAGCGGGGGAGACAGATACGCAGTATTTT. Protein: CASSSLAGETDTQYF.

The CDR3 bases are TGCAGTGCTAGTAGCGGCTACGAGCAGTACGTC. Translating it yields CSASSGYEQYV. This chain uses TRBV20-1 with TRBJ2-7, with D maybe TRBD2 (6 bases). V lost 3 bases and J 3 bases, leaving 6 bases between the germline ends. Germline values: CDR1 DFQATT, CDR2 SNEGSKA (reference sequence). The CDR3 sequence is 11 residues long.

The chain has TRBV5-1 and TRBJ2-3; 7 bases map to TRBD2. Trimming at V came to 3 bases and at J to 1 base, leaving 8 bases not matched to a gene. Germline values: CDR1 SGHRS, CDR2 YFSETQ. The CDR3 covers 16 residues. Written as DNA, the CDR3 is TGCGCCAGCAGCTCCGGGGATAGCGGGCGCACAGATACGCAGTATTTT. It yields the protein CASSSGDSGRTDTQYF.

This chain uses TRBV9 with TRBJ1-6; 7 bases fit TRBD1. There are 15 residues in the CDR3. V gave up 3 bases and J gave up 6 bases; unmatched junction bases: 6. Germline CDR1 is SGDLS and CDR2 is YYNGEE. CDR3 region: CASSGNRGSNSPLHF. The CDR3, as DNA: TGTGCCAGCAGCGGTAACAGGGGTAGTAATTCACCCCTCCACTTT.

This chain joins TRBV25-1 and TRBJ2-3; possible D gene TRBD2, 6 bases. This CDR3 region has 15 residues. The V gene's germline CDR1 is MGHDK and CDR2 SYGVNS. Trimming left V 5 bases short and J 2 bases short, with 14 bases between. The CDR3 loop reads CASSPRDWHTDTQYF. The CDR3 DNA reads as TGTGCCAGCAGTCCCCGGGACTGGCACACAGATACGCAGTATTTT.

The chain carries TRBV18 and TRBJ2-2; D perhaps matches TRBD1 (6 bases). Deletions cut 4 bases from V and 4 bases from J, with 13 bases between. Germline loops: CDR1 KGHSH, CDR2 LQKENI. This CDR3 contains 15 residues. CDR3 loop: CASSLQGSGTGELFF. CDR3 nucleotide sequence: TGTGCCAGCTCACTACAGGGTTCGGGCACCGGGGAGCTGTTTTTT.

The V gene is TRBV6-1, the J gene TRBJ1-2; D gene unclear. The length of the CDR3 is 14 residues. Germline CDR1 reads MNHNS; CDR2 reads SASEGT. With 0 bases removed from V and 2 bases from J, the gap between germline ends came to 7 bases. This CDR3 reads CASSEAGGNYGYTF. CDR3 sequence (DNA): TGTGCCAGCAGTGAAGCGGGAGGAAACTATGGCTACACCTTC.